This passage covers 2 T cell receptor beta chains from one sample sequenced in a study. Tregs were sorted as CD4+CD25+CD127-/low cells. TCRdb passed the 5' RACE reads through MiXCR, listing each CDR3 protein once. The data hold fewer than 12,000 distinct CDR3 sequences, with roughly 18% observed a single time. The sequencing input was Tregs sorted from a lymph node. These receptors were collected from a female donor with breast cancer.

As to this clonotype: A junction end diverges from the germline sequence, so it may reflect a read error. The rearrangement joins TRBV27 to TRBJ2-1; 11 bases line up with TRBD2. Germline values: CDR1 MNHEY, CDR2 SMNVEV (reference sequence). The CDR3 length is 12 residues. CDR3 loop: CASSPLAGEQLF. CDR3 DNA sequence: TGTGCCAGCAGCCCACTAGCGGGGGAGCAGCTCTTC.

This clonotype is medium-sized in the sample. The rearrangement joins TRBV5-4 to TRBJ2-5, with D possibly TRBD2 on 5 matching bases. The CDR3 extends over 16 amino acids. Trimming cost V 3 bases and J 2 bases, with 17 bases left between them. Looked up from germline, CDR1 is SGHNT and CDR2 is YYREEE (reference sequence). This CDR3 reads CASSSPPGSGQETQYF. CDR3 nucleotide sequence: TGTGCCAGCAGCTCACCGCCGGGATCGGGGCAAGAGACCCAGTACTTC. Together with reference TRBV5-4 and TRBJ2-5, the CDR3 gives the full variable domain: ETGVTQSPTHLIKTRGQQVTLRCSSQSGHNTVSWYQQALGQGPQFIFQYYREEENGRGNFPPRFSGLQFPNYSSELNVNALELDDSALYLCASSSPPGSGQETQYFGPGTRLLVL.